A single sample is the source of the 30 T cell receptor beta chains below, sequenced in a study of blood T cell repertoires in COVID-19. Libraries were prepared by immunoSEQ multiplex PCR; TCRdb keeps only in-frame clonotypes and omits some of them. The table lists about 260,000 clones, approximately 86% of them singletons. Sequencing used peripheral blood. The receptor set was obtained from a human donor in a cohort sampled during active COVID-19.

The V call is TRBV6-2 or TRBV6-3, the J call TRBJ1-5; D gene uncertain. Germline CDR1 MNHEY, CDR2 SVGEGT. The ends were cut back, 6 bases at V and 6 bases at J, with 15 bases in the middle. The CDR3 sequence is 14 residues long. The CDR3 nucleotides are TGTGCCAGCAGCTCGACCGACTTTCGTCAGCCCCAGCATTTT. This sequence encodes CASSSTDFRQPQHF.

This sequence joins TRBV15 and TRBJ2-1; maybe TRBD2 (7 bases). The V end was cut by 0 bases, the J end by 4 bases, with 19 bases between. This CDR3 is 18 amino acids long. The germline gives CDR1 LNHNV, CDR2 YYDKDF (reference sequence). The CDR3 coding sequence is TGTGCCACCAGCAGAGATCTGCTTATGGCGGGGGCGTACAATGAGCAGTTCTTC. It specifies CATSRDLLMAGAYNEQFF.

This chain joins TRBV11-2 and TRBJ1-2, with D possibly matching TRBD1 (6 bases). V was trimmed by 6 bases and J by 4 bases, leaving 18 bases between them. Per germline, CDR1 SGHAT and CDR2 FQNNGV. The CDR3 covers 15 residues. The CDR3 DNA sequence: TGTGCCAGCAGACCGCCGGGACAAGGGCGCTATGGCTACACCTTC. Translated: CASRPPGQGRYGYTF.

The CDR3 reads CASRTARNTEAFF. In nucleotides, the CDR3 is TGTGCCAGCCGGACAGCCAGGAACACTGAAGCTTTCTTT. The chain combines TRBV19 with TRBJ1-1; weak D call: TRBD1 (6 bases). The CDR3 runs to 13 residues. In germline, CDR1 is LNHDA, CDR2 SQIVND (reference sequence). Trimming removed 9 bases at V and 1 base at J, with 12 bases between.

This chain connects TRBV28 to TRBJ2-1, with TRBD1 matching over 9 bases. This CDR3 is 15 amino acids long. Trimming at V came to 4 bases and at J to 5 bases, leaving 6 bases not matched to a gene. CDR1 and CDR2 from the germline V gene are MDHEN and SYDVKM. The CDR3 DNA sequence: TGTGCCAGCAGTTGGGGGACAGGGATCGACAATGAGCAGTTCTTC. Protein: CASSWGTGIDNEQFF. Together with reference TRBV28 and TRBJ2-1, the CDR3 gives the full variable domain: DVKVTQSSRYLVKRTGEKVFLECVQDMDHENMFWYRQDPGLGLRLIYFSYDVKMKEKGDIPEGYSVSREKKERFSLILESASTNQTSMYLCASSWGTGIDNEQFFGPGTRLTVL.

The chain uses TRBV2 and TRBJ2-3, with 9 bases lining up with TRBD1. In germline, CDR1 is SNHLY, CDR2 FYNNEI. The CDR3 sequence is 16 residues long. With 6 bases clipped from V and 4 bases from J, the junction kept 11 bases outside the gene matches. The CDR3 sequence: CASSNGQGRDADTQYF. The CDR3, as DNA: TGTGCCAGCAGCAACGGACAGGGGAGAGACGCAGATACGCAGTATTTT.

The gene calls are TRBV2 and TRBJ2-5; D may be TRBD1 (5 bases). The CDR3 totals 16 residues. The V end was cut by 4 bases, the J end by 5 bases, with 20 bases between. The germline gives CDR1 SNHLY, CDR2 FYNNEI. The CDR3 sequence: CASSVRLSEKGETQYF. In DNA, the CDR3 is TGTGCCAGCAGTGTGAGACTCTCAGAAAAGGGGGAGACCCAGTACTTC. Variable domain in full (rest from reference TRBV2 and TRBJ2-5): EPEVTQTPSHQVTQMGQEVILRCVPISNHLYFYWYRQILGQKVEFLVSFYNNEISEKSEIFDDQFSVERPDGSNFTLKIRSTKLEDSAMYFCASSVRLSEKGETQYFGPGTRLLVL.

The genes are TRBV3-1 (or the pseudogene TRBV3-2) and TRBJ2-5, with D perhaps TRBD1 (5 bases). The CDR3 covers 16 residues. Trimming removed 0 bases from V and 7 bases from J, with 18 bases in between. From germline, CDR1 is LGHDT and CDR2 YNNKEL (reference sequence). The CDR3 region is CASSQDADAGTGTQYF. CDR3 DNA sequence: TGTGCCAGCAGCCAAGATGCGGACGCCGGAACAGGGACCCAGTACTTC.

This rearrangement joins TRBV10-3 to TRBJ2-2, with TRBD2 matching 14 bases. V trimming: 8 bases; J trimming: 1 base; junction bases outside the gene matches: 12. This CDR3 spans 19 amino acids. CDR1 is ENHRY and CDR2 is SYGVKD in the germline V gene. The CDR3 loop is CAIASRGGLAGGNTGELFF. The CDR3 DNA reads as TGTGCCATCGCCTCGCGAGGCGGACTAGCGGGGGGGAACACCGGGGAGCTGTTTTTT.

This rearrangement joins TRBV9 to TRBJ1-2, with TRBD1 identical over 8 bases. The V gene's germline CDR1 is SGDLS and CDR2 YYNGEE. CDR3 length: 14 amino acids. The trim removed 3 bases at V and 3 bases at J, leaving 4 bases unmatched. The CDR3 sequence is CASSASGQDYGYTF. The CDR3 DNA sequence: TGTGCCAGCAGCGCCTCGGGACAGGACTATGGCTACACCTTC.

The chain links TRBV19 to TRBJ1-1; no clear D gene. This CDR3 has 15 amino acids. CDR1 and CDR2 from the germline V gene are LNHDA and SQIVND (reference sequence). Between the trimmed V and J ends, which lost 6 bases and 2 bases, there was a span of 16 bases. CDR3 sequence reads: CASSPLRVGNTEAFF. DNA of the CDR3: TGTGCCAGTAGCCCCTTGAGGGTAGGTAACACTGAAGCTTTCTTT.

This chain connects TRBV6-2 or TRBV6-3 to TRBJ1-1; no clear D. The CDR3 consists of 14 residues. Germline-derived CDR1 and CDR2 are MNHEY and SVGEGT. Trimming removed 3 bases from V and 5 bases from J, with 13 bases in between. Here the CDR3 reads CASSYPAAGTEAFF. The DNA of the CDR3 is TGTGCCAGCAGTTATCCGGCGGCCGGGACTGAAGCTTTCTTT.

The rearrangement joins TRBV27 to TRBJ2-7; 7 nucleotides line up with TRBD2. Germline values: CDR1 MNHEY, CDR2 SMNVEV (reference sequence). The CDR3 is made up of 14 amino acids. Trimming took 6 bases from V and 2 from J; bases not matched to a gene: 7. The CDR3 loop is CASSPGRGAYEQYF. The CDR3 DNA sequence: TGTGCCAGCAGCCCTGGACGGGGGGCCTACGAGCAGTACTTC.

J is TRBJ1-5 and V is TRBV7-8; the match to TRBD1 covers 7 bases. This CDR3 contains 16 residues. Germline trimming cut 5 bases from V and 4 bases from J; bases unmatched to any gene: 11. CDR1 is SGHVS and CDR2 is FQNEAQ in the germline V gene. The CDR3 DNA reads TGTGCCAGCAGCCAGTCGGGACAGCGCCCGAATCAGCCCCAGCATTTT. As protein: CASSQSGQRPNQPQHF.

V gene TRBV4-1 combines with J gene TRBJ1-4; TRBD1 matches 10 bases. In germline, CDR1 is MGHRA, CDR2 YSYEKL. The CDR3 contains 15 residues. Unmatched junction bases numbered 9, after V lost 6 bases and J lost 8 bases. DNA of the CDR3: TGCGCCAGCAGTCGGACAGGGGGGTTTGGGGAAAAACTGTTTTTT. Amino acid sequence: CASSRTGGFGEKLFF.

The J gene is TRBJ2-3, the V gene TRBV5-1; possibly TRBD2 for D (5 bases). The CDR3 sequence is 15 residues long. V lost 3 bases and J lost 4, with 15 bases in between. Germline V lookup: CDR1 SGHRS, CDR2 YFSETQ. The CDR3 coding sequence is TGCGCCAGCAGCTCCGGACTCCGTTTCCCAGATACGCAGTATTTT. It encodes CASSSGLRFPDTQYF.

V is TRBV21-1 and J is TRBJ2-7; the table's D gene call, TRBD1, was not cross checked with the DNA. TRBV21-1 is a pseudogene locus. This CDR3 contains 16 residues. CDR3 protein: CASSPREGQGLYEQYF. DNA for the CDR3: TGTGCCAGCAGCCCCCGGGAGGGACAGGGGTTATACGAGCAGTACTTC.

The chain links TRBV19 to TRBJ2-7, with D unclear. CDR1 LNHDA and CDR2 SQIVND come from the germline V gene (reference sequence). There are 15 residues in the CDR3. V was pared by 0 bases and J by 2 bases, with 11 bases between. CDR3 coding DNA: TGTGCCAGTAGTATAGATGTGGGCCGAGCCTACGAGCAGTACTTC. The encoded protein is CASSIDVGRAYEQYF.

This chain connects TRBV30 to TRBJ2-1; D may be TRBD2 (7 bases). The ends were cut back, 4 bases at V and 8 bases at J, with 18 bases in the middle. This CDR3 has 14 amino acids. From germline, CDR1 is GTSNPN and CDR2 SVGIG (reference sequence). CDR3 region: CAWTLGRGFDEQFF. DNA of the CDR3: TGTGCCTGGACCCTAGGGAGGGGGTTCGATGAGCAGTTCTTC. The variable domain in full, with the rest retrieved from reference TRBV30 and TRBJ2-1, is SQTIHQWPATLVQPVGSPLSLECTVEGTSNPNLYWYRQAAGRGLQLLFYSVGIGQISSEVPQNLSASRPQDRQFILSSKKLLLSDSGFYLCAWTLGRGFDEQFFGPGTRLTVL.

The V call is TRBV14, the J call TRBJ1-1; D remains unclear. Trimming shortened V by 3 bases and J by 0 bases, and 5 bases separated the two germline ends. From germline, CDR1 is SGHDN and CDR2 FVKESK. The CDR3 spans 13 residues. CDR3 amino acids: CASSQQVNTEAFF. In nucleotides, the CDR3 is TGTGCCAGCAGCCAGCAGGTGAACACTGAAGCTTTCTTT.

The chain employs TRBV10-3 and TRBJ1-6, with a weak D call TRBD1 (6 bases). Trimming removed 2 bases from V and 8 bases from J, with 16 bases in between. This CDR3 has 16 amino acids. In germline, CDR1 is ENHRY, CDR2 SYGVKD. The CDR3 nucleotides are TGTGCCATCAGTGAGGGGCAGGGGTATGGGGATTCACCCCTCCACTTT. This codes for CAISEGQGYGDSPLHF.

DNA for the CDR3: TGTGCCAGCAGTGTACGAGGGACAGGGGGCGTCGAAAAACTGTTTTTT. Translation: CASSVRGTGGVEKLFF. The V call is TRBV6-1, the J call TRBJ1-4; 12 bases are a match to TRBD1. CDR3 size: 16 residues. Unmatched junction bases numbered 8, after V lost 4 bases and J lost 8 bases. Germline values: CDR1 MNHNS, CDR2 SASEGT.

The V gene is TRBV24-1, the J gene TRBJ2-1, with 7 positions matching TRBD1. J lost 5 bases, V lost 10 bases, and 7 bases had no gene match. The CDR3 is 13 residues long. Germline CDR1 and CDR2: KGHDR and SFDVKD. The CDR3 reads CATTGTENNEQFF. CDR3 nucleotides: TGTGCCACTACGGGGACAGAAAACAATGAGCAGTTCTTC.

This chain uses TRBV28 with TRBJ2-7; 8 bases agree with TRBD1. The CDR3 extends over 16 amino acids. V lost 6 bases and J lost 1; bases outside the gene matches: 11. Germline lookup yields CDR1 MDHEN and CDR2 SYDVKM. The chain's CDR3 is CASSDKDRVGSYEQYF. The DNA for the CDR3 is TGTGCCAGCAGCGACAAGGACAGGGTGGGGTCCTACGAGCAGTACTTC.

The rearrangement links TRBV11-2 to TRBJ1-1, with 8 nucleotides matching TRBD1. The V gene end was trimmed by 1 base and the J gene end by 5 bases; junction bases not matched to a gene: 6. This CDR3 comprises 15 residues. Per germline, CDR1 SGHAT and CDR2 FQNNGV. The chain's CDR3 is CASSLVQGASTEAFF. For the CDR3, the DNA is TGTGCCAGCAGCTTAGTCCAGGGGGCGAGTACTGAAGCTTTCTTT.

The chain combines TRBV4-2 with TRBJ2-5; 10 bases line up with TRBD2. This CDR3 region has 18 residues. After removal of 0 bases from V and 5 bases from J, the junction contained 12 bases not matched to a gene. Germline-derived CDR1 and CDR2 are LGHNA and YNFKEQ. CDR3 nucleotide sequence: TGTGCCAGCAGCCAAGATTTCCTCCTAGCGGGAGTAGGGGAGACCCAGTACTTC. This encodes CASSQDFLLAGVGETQYF.

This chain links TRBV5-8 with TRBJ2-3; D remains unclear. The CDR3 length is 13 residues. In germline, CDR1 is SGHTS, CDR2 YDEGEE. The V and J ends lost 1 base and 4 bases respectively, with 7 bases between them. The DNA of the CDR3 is TGTGCCAGCAGCTTGAAGCACCCAGATACGCAGTATTTT. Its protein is CASSLKHPDTQYF.

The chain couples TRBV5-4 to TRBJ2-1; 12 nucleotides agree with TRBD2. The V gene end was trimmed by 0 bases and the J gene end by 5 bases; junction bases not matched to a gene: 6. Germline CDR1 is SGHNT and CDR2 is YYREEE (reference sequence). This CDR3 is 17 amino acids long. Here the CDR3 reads CASSLDLAGGTHNEQFF. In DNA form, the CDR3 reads TGTGCCAGCAGCTTGGACCTAGCGGGAGGGACACACAATGAGCAGTTCTTC.

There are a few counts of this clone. The CDR3: CASSLEGGAGGYTF. The CDR3 region has the DNA TGTGCCAGCAGCTTAGAGGGGGGGGCGGGAGGCTACACCTTC. The genes are TRBV7-8 and TRBJ1-2; D is perhaps TRBD1 (6 bases). Germline CDR1 SGHVS, CDR2 FQNEAQ. Trimming stripped 1 base from V and 8 bases from J, with 14 bases between. The CDR3 spans 14 residues.

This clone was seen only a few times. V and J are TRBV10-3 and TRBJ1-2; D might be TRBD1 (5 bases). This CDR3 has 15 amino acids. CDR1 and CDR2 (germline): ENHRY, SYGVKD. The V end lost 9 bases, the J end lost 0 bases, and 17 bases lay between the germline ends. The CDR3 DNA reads TGTGCCATTCCCCGCCTCGGGGGGACTAACTATGGCTACACCTTC. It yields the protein CAIPRLGGTNYGYTF.